This T cell receptor (beta chain) was identified during a study of vaccination and CD4 T cells after COVID-19. Germline V gives CDR1 SGHTA, CDR2 FQGTGA. The length of the CDR3 is 13 residues. V lost 0 bases and J lost 5, with 7 bases in between. As to treatment: approximately nine-day PBMC culture with coronavirus spike peptide pools or control peptides (ViraFEST assay). The Oncomine TCR Beta short-read assay was applied to DNA of cultured CD4+ T cells. A single record per CDR3 protein comes from TCRdb applying MiXCR to the PCR reads. The table lists more than 15,000 distinct CDR3 sequences, 20% to 30% of them singletons. This clonotype is classed as hyperexpanded (1% or more). Its antigen is unknown.

The rearrangement links TRBV7-3 to TRBJ2-5; D perhaps matches TRBD2 (5 bases). The clonotype originates from a human donor with COVID-19. The specimen sequenced was cultured CD4+ T cells from blood. CDR3 bases: TGTGCCAGCAGCTTAACAGGCGGGGAGACCCAGTACTTC. Its translation: CASSLTGGETQYF.